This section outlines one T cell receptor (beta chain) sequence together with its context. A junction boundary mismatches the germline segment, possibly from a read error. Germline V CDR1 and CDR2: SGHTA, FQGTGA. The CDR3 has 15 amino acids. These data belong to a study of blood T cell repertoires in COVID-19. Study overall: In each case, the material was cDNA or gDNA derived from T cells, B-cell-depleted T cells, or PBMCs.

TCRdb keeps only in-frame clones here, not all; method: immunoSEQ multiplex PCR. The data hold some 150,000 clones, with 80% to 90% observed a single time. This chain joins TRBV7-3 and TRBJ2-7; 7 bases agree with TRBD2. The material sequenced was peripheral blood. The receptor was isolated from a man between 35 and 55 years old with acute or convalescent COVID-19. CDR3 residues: CASSLVGGSSDEQYF. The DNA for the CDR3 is TGTGCCAGCAGCTTAGTGGGGGGGAGCTCCGACGAGCAGTACTTC. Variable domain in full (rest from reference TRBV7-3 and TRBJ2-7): GAGVSQTPSNKVTEKGKYVELRCDPISGHTALYWYRQSLGQGPEFLIYFQGTGAADDSGLPNDRFFAVRPEGSVSTLKIQRTERGDSAVYLCASSLVGGSSDEQYFGPGTRLTVT.